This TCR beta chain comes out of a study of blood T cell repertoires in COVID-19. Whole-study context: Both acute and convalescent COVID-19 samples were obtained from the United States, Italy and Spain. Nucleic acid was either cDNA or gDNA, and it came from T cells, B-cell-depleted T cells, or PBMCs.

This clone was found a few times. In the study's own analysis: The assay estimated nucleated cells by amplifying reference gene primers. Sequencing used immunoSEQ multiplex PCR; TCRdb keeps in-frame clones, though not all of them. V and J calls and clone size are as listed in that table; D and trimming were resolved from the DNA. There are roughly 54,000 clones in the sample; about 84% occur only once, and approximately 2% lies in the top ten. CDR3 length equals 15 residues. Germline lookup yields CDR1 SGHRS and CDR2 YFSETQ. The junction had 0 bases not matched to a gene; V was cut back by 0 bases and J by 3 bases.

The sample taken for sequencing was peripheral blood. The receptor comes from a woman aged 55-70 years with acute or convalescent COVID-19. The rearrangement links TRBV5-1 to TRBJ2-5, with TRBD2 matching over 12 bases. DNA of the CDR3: TGCGCCAGCAGCTTGGCTAGCGGGGGGGAAGAGACCCAGTACTTC. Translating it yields CASSLASGGEETQYF.